This TCR beta chain was identified in a study of immune cell composition in non-small cell lung cancer. Study details: Histologic subtype was mainly adenocarcinoma or squamous cell carcinoma.

Normal lung was sampled as far from the tumour as possible, at least 3 cm. In the case of this clone: Its target is not known.

Study-level findings and limits: No significant correlation existed between pack-years smoked and tumour clonality. Approximately 73% of squamous and around 34% of adenocarcinoma cases had tumour-associated clones >0.5%.

Libraries were prepared by immunoSEQ multiplex PCR; TCRdb keeps only in-frame clonotypes and omits some of them. The table includes about 6,700 clones, around two thirds detected once. From germline, CDR1 is SGHNT and CDR2 YYREEE (reference sequence). V lost 3 bases to trimming and J lost 1 base; unmatched junction nucleotides: 4. The CDR3 is 15 amino acids. Sequencing was carried out using non-adjacent lung tissue. The chain links TRBV5-4 to TRBJ1-1, with 9 bases aligning to TRBD1. The receptor was derived from a human donor with non-small cell lung cancer. As DNA, the CDR3 is TGTGCCAGCAGCTCCGGGACAGGGCGGAACACTGAAGCTTTCTTT. Its translation is CASSSGTGRNTEAFF.